This entry is about one TCR beta chain. At one of its ends the junction is not consistent with the germline gene, which may arise from a read error. The data are from a study of shared clonotypes between healthy human individuals. Only in-frame clones appear in the TCRdb table, and some are missing; sequencing was by immunoSEQ multiplex PCR. Among hundreds of thousands of clones listed, 90% to 98% were seen once. The CDR3 loop spans 14 amino acids. The V gene's germline CDR1 is LNHDA and CDR2 SQIVND (reference sequence). The naive CD8 population came from CD45RO-negative cells selected for CCR7, without terminally differentiated effector memory CD45RA+ cells.

V is TRBV19 and J is TRBJ2-1; D call uncertain. This receptor was taken from a man younger than 45 in good health. Sequences were obtained from naive CD8+ T cells sorted from blood. CDR3 in DNA: TGTGCCAGTGGTGGTAGGATTTCCTCCAATGAGCAGTTCTTC. It encodes CASGGRISSNEQFF.